This T cell receptor (beta chain) was recovered during a study of T-cell memory formation after mild COVID-19. The germline V gene encodes CDR1 LGHNA and CDR2 YSLEER. Trimming removed 0 bases from V and 5 bases from J, with 15 bases in between. The CDR3 has 16 residues. Of note for this clonotype: Its cognate antigen is unknown.

From 5'RACE with constant-segment primers came TCR alpha and TCR beta cDNA libraries that carried sample barcodes and UMIs. TCRdb fed the 5' RACE reads into MiXCR, producing one record per CDR3 protein. The sample shows roughly 45,000 distinct CDR3 sequences, around a quarter of them seen only once. Study-level findings and limits: Nothing confirmed that second-wave clones peaking on day 37 were specific for SARS-CoV-2.

Material for sequencing was PBMCs or a T cell subset sorted from them (not recorded which). The chain carries TRBV4-3 and TRBJ2-3; no definite D call. The sequence derives from a man younger than 35 who had mild COVID-19 (a few samples of this study predate the infection). Cell type and time point are not known. The CDR3 nucleotides read TGCGCCAGCAGCCAAGAACGTACGTCTCCGGTAGATACGCAGTATTTT. It codes for CASSQERTSPVDTQYF.